A selection of T cell receptor beta chains follows, all from one sample in a study of cytomegalovirus exposure and HLA in healthy donors. The assay was immunoSEQ multiplex PCR, and TCRdb's table has in-frame clones only and misses some. In the table there are about 140,000 clones, 77% of which are singletons. What was sequenced was PBMCs. Receptors were obtained from a woman in her forties in good health and CMV-seronegative. Each CDR3 is given with its conserved first and last residue. The D gene is left open where the match is weak. Size is omitted from some rows. Given values are once, few, many or a class for expanded clones.

cdr3_length: 12
j_call: TRBJ1-2
v_call: TRBV2
clone_size: -
d_call: TRBD1
cdr3_nt: TGTGCCAGTACCCAGACAGGGCGCGGCTACACCTTC
cdr3_aa: CASTQTGRGYTF

cdr3_length: 16
j_call: TRBJ1-2
v_call: TRBV7-9
clone_size: -
d_call: TRBD1
cdr3_nt: TGTGCCAGCAGCTCCCCTACGCCGGGACAGATCTATGGCTACACCTTC
cdr3_aa: CASSSPTPGQIYGYTF

cdr3_length: 15
j_call: TRBJ2-7
v_call: TRBV5-6
clone_size: -
d_call: TRBD2
cdr3_nt: TGTGCCAGCAGAGCGTATGAGCGGGGGTGGAACGAGCAGTACTTC
cdr3_aa: CASRAYERGWNEQYF

cdr3_length: 15
j_call: TRBJ1-5
v_call: TRBV2
clone_size: -
d_call: -
cdr3_nt: TGTGCCAGCAGCCGACAAGCTTACAGCAATCAGCCCCAGCATTTT
cdr3_aa: CASSRQAYSNQPQHF

cdr3_length: 14
j_call: TRBJ1-2
v_call: TRBV9
clone_size: -
d_call: TRBD1
cdr3_nt: TGTGCCAGCAGCGGCCAGACAGGGCTCTATGGCTACACCTTC
cdr3_aa: CASSGQTGLYGYTF

cdr3_length: 15
j_call: TRBJ1-2
v_call: TRBV9
clone_size: -
d_call: -
cdr3_nt: TGTGCCAGCAGCGTAGCTACCGAGGGCCGCTATGGCTACACCTTC
cdr3_aa: CASSVATEGRYGYTF

cdr3_length: 16
j_call: TRBJ2-7
v_call: TRBV5-6
clone_size: -
d_call: TRBD2
cdr3_nt: TGTGCCAGCAGCCTTTTGGCGGGGGGGGTTTCCTACGAGCAGTACTTC
cdr3_aa: CASSLLAGGVSYEQYF

cdr3_length: 17
j_call: TRBJ2-5
v_call: TRBV27
clone_size: -
d_call: TRBD1
cdr3_nt: TGTGCCAGCAGTTACTTTCCCGTGACAGGGGGCGGGGAGACCCAGTACTTC
cdr3_aa: CASSYFPVTGGGETQYF

cdr3_length: 16
j_call: TRBJ2-1
v_call: TRBV5-1
clone_size: -
d_call: TRBD2
cdr3_nt: TGCGCCAGCAGCTCGCATCCGGGACTAGCGGACAATGAGCAGTTCTTC
cdr3_aa: CASSSHPGLADNEQFF

cdr3_length: 15
j_call: TRBJ1-2
v_call: TRBV6-6
clone_size: few
d_call: -
cdr3_nt: TGTGCCAGCAGTTACTCTCCCAGATTGAACTATGGCTACACCTTC
cdr3_aa: CASSYSPRLNYGYTF

cdr3_length: 13
j_call: TRBJ2-1
v_call: TRBV2
clone_size: -
d_call: -
cdr3_nt: TGTGCCAGCGAACTAGTAGATCTCTTAGGGCAGTTCTTC
cdr3_aa: CASELVDLLGQFF

cdr3_length: 14
j_call: TRBJ1-2
v_call: TRBV29-1
clone_size: -
d_call: -
cdr3_nt: TGCAGCGCCGCTGGGGAGATCTCAGGCTATGGCTACACCTTC
cdr3_aa: CSAAGEISGYGYTF

cdr3_length: 16
j_call: TRBJ2-2
v_call: TRBV6-6
clone_size: once
d_call: TRBD1
cdr3_nt: TGTGCCAGCAGTGACTTCCGGGACAGGGCTAACGGGGAGCTGTTTTTT
cdr3_aa: CASSDFRDRANGELFF

cdr3_length: 14
j_call: TRBJ2-3
v_call: TRBV7-3
clone_size: -
d_call: -
cdr3_nt: TGTGCCAGCAGCCCCACGGGGGGCACAGATACGCAGTATTTT
cdr3_aa: CASSPTGGTDTQYF

cdr3_length: 14
j_call: TRBJ2-7
v_call: TRBV4-2
clone_size: -
d_call: TRBD1
cdr3_nt: TGTGCCAGCAGCCACGGGGACAGGGGGGGCGAGCAGTACTTC
cdr3_aa: CASSHGDRGGEQYF

cdr3_length: 14
j_call: TRBJ1-5
v_call: TRBV6-1
clone_size: -
d_call: TRBD1
cdr3_nt: TGTGCCAGCAGTGGGCAGGGGGGCAATCAGCCCCAGCATTTT
cdr3_aa: CASSGQGGNQPQHF

cdr3_length: 17
j_call: TRBJ2-2
v_call: TRBV4-1
clone_size: few
d_call: -
cdr3_nt: TGCGCCAGCAGCTCACACAGGGTAGGATCCTACACCGGGGAGCTGTTTTTT
cdr3_aa: CASSSHRVGSYTGELFF

cdr3_length: 15
j_call: TRBJ2-2
v_call: TRBV6-5
clone_size: -
d_call: TRBD1
cdr3_nt: TGTGCCAGCAGTTACCGGGACAGGGGTACCGGGGAGCTGTTTTTT
cdr3_aa: CASSYRDRGTGELFF

cdr3_length: 16
j_call: TRBJ2-5
v_call: TRBV5-1
clone_size: -
d_call: TRBD1
cdr3_nt: TGCGCCAGCAGCTTGGGGGACAGGACCGACCAAGAGACCCAGTACTTC
cdr3_aa: CASSLGDRTDQETQYF

cdr3_length: 14
j_call: TRBJ2-5
v_call: TRBV30
clone_size: -
d_call: TRBD2
cdr3_nt: TGTGCCTGGAGTGTACTTCCGGGGGGAGAGACCCAGTACTTC
cdr3_aa: CAWSVLPGGETQYF

cdr3_length: 17
j_call: TRBJ2-7
v_call: TRBV13
clone_size: -
d_call: TRBD2
cdr3_nt: TGTGCCAGCAGCGGTGGGACTAGCGGGGGGTACTACTACGAGCAGTACTTC
cdr3_aa: CASSGGTSGGYYYEQYF

cdr3_length: 14
j_call: TRBJ1-6
v_call: TRBV7-3
clone_size: -
d_call: -
cdr3_nt: TGTGCCAGCAGCTTAATGGGGCCGGATTCACCCCTCCACTTT
cdr3_aa: CASSLMGPDSPLHF

cdr3_length: 16
j_call: TRBJ1-1
v_call: TRBV5-4
clone_size: -
d_call: TRBD1
cdr3_nt: TGTGCCAGCAGCCGAAGGGACAGGGGGTCGGGAACTGAAGCTTTCTTT
cdr3_aa: CASSRRDRGSGTEAFF

cdr3_length: 15
j_call: TRBJ1-5
v_call: TRBV6-5
clone_size: -
d_call: -
cdr3_nt: TGTGCCAGCACAGGCCCGGGACACCCTCCGGTGGCCCAGCATTTT
cdr3_aa: CASTGPGHPPVAQHF

cdr3_length: 15
j_call: TRBJ1-3
v_call: TRBV7-8
clone_size: -
d_call: -
cdr3_nt: TGTGCCAGCAGCTCGCGGGTAGTCTCTGGAAACACCATATATTTT
cdr3_aa: CASSSRVVSGNTIYF

cdr3_length: 15
j_call: TRBJ1-5
v_call: TRBV6-1
clone_size: -
d_call: -
cdr3_nt: TGTGCCAGCAGTGAAGTGGGGGGGAGCAATCAGCCCCAGCATTTT
cdr3_aa: CASSEVGGSNQPQHF

cdr3_length: 16
j_call: TRBJ1-2
v_call: TRBV5-1
clone_size: -
d_call: TRBD1
cdr3_nt: TGCGCCAGCACCCATAGCGGGACAGAATTAACTATTCGCTACACCTTC
cdr3_aa: CASTHSGTELTIRYTF

cdr3_length: 17
j_call: TRBJ2-1
v_call: TRBV7-9
clone_size: -
d_call: -
cdr3_nt: TGTGCCAGCAGCTCGGCCCGGCTAGGGGCCGCCTACAATGAGCAGTTCTTC
cdr3_aa: CASSSARLGAAYNEQFF

cdr3_length: 15
j_call: TRBJ2-5
v_call: TRBV6-1
clone_size: -
d_call: TRBD2
cdr3_nt: TGTGCCAGCAGTGAATGGGAGGGGCGGAGGGAGACCCAGTACTTC
cdr3_aa: CASSEWEGRRETQYF

cdr3_length: 15
j_call: TRBJ1-1
v_call: TRBV29-1
clone_size: -
d_call: -
cdr3_nt: TGCAGCGTTGAAATGGGGAGGACTCTGAACACTGAAGCTTTCTTT
cdr3_aa: CSVEMGRTLNTEAFF